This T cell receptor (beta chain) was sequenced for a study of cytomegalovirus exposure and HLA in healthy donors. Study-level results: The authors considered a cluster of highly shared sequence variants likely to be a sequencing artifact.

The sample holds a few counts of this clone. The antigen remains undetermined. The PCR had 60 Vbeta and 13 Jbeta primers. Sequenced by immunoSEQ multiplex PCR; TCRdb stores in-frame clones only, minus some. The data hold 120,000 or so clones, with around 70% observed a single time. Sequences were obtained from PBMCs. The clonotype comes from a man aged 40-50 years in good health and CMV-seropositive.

CDR3 sequence (DNA): TGTGCCAGCACCACGGCGGACTTGGGCTATGGCTACACCTTC. This gives the protein CASTTADLGYGYTF. This chain connects TRBV6-5 to TRBJ1-2, with D uncertain. The V and J ends lost 7 bases and 4 bases respectively, with 16 bases between them. The CDR3 totals 14 residues. Germline CDR1 and CDR2: MNHEY and SVGAGI.